The clone carrying this T cell receptor (beta chain) was observed once. The target antigen is unknown. The sample originates from a study of shared clonotypes between healthy human individuals. Study outcomes and limitations: Tissues were not sampled, only blood, and their repertoires likely differ. Sequencing depth was expected to influence donor clonotype sharing.

In the original processing: ImmunoSEQ output held junction-only sequences without quality scores, so filtering differed. Generated by immunoSEQ multiplex PCR, the TCRdb table keeps only in-frame clones and is missing some. The D gene and trimming were derived from the DNA, and the V and J assignments and clone size from that table. The profile shows 470,000 or so clones, roughly 80% of them singletons. The length of the CDR3 is 14 residues. This sequence was found in a woman aged 40 to 49 in good health. Some clones in this sample may be carry-over from other donors' samples. The chain recombines TRBV12-1 with TRBJ1-2. TRBV12-1 is a pseudogene segment. Sequenced material: PBMCs. The CDR3 is CASSFVWGREGYTF. CDR3 nucleotides: TGTGCCAGCAGCTTTGTATGGGGACGGGAGGGCTACACCTTC.